This T cell receptor (beta chain) was sequenced during a study of CD8 T cells in ankylosing spondylitis. Study-level points and caveats: The study identified a TCR beta motif of several highly homologous variants that appeared characteristic of ankylosing spondylitis blood. Within matched ankylosing spondylitis synovial fluid, disease-linked clones were reportedly significantly enriched.

Germline assignment: CDR1 SGDLS and CDR2 YYNGEE. This CDR3 contains 14 residues. The trim removed 4 bases at V and 2 bases at J, leaving 2 bases unmatched. This clonotype came up many times. Antigen: not known. TCRdb reprocessed the 5' RACE reads with MiXCR, giving one entry per CDR3 protein. The profile shows about 42,000 distinct CDR3 sequences, about 4.2% of them singletons. The TCR was taken from a female donor with ankylosing spondylitis or in good health (not recorded which). Material: blood, either unsorted or a sorted T cell fraction (not recorded which). V and J are TRBV9 and TRBJ2-5, with 10 bases identical to TRBD2. CDR3 region: CASSRTSGQETQYF. The CDR3, as DNA: TGTGCCAGCAGCCGGACTAGCGGACAAGAGACCCAGTACTTC.